This T cell receptor beta chain is from a study of T cell clusters in autoimmune cytopenias. TRB was amplified from about 270 ng of peripheral blood genomic DNA per sample. This CDR3 region has 14 residues. Germline V gene sequence: CDR1 LNHNV, CDR2 YYDKDF (reference sequence). Multiplex touch-down PCR amplified TRB using TRB-A and TRB-B pools in one tube. TCRdb reanalyzed the multiplex PCR reads and collapses them to one entry per CDR3 protein, without DNA. This repertoire includes under 3,000 distinct CDR3 sequences. These data are also associated with another study on T cell repertoires in aging, cancer and after chemotherapy.

The chain combines TRBV15 with TRBJ2-7; TCRdb selects TRBD1, and the lack of DNA leaves this call unchecked. The source is a human donor with an autoimmune cytopenia or autoimmune hepatitis (not recorded which). The sequencing input was peripheral blood. CDR3 loop: CATSRDLRGHEQYF.